A single sample gave rise to the 5 T cell receptor beta chains below, sequenced in a study of EBV T-cell therapy then PD-1 blockade in nasopharyngeal carcinoma. These TCRs' antigens remain unknown. Sequenced by immunoSEQ multiplex PCR; TCRdb stores in-frame clones only, minus some. The table records 20,000 to 25,000 clones, 84% of them present only once. Described treatment: AdE1-LMPpoly-expanded autologous EBV-specific T-cell therapy followed by anti-PD-1 nivolumab. The starting material was CD8+ T cells from blood, obtained at day 61 from a patient whose treatment included autologous EBV-specific T cells and nivolumab. The receptors stem from a man aged 40-50 years with nasopharyngeal carcinoma.

V is TRBV14 and J is TRBJ1-1, with D maybe TRBD1 (6 bases). This CDR3 contains 15 residues. Trimming took off 0 bases at V and 5 bases at J, with 13 bases between the two ends. CDR1 and CDR2 from the germline V gene are SGHDN and FVKESK. The CDR3 DNA reads as TGTGCCAGCAGCCAAGACAGGGGTGGAAGAACTGAAGCTTTCTTT. Its protein is CASSQDRGGRTEAFF.

This chain uses TRBV7-9 with TRBJ1-4; a weak D match, TRBD1 (5 bases). This CDR3 comprises 15 residues. Trimming took off 4 bases at V and 4 bases at J, with 13 bases between the two ends. Per germline, CDR1 SEHNR and CDR2 FQNEAQ (reference sequence). CDR3 amino acids: CASSYTGTVNEKLFF. The DNA for the CDR3 is TGTGCCAGCAGCTACACCGGGACTGTTAATGAAAAACTGTTTTTT.

The CDR3 bases are TGTGCCAGCAGTTTCCGGGCGACCTTGGATGGCTACACCTTC. Amino acid sequence: CASSFRATLDGYTF. The chain joins TRBV27 to TRBJ1-2; D gene uncertain. This CDR3 is built from 14 residues. The ends were cut back, 3 bases at V and 6 bases at J, with 14 bases in the middle. Per the germline V gene, CDR1 is MNHEY and CDR2 is SMNVEV (reference sequence).

The rearrangement links TRBV27 to TRBJ2-3; perhaps D is TRBD1 or TRBD2 (6 bases each). The V gene's germline CDR1 is MNHEY and CDR2 SMNVEV (reference sequence). V was trimmed by 7 bases and J by 3 bases, leaving 17 bases between them. The CDR3 totals 15 residues. The CDR3: CASTAGGWGTDTQYF. In nucleotides, the CDR3 is TGTGCCAGCACCGCCGGGGGCTGGGGGACAGATACGCAGTATTTT.

This rearrangement joins TRBV18 to TRBJ1-5; tentatively, D is TRBD1 (6 bases). Trimming cost V 3 bases and J 7 bases, with 10 bases left between them. CDR3 length: 13 residues. Germline assignment: CDR1 KGHSH and CDR2 LQKENI. CDR3 residues: CASSPGGQQPQHF. The CDR3 coding sequence is TGTGCCAGCTCACCCGGGGGCCAGCAGCCCCAGCATTTT.